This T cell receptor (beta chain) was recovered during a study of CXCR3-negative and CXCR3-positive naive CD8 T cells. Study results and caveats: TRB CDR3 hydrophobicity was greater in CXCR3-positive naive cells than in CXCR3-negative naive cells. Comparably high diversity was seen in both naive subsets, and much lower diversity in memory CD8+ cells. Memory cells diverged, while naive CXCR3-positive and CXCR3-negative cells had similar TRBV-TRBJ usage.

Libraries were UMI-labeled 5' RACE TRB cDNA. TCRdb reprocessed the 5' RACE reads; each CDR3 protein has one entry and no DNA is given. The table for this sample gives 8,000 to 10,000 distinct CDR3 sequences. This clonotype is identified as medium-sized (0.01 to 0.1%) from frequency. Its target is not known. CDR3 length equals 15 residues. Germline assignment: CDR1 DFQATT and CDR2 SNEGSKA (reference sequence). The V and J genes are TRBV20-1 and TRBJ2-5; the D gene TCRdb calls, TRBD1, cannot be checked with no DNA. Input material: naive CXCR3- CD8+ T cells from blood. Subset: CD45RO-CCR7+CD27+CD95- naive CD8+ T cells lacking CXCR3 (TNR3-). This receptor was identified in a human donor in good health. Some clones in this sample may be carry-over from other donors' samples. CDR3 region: CSAMKGGLAPETQYF.